These 32 T cell receptor beta chains were all obtained from the same sample, sequenced in a study of blood T cell repertoires in COVID-19. Here immunoSEQ multiplex PCR was the method, and the copy in TCRdb shows in-frame clones only, minus some. The sample contains around 99,000 clones, 75% to 95% of which appear only once. The sample consisted of peripheral blood. The source of these receptors is a woman under 40 with acute or convalescent COVID-19.

The chain combines TRBV28 with TRBJ2-4; possibly TRBD1 for D (7 bases). The CDR3 loop spans 19 amino acids. With 5 bases removed from V and 6 bases from J, the gap between germline ends came to 29 bases. Looked up from germline, CDR1 is MDHEN and CDR2 is SYDVKM. CDR3 nucleotide sequence: TGTGCCAGCAGTGTGCCCGGGACAGCTAGCGATTGGATGTCAAACATTCAGTACTTC. This gives the protein CASSVPGTASDWMSNIQYF.

This chain joins TRBV19 and TRBJ1-4; 9 bases map to TRBD1. V lost 6 bases, J lost 8 bases, and 10 bases stayed unmatched. This CDR3 is built from 15 residues. Germline lookup yields CDR1 LNHDA and CDR2 SQIVND (reference sequence). The CDR3 loop is CASSEDRGGGEKLFF. CDR3 DNA: TGTGCCAGTAGCGAGGACAGGGGAGGAGGAGAAAAACTGTTTTTT.

This clone was found once. V usage is TRBV7-9 and J usage is TRBJ1-4, with D unresolved. CDR1 and CDR2 from the germline V gene are SEHNR and FQNEAQ (reference sequence). This CDR3 contains 13 residues. V gave up 1 base and J gave up 5 bases, with 5 bases separating them. The CDR3 region has the DNA TGTGCCAGCAGCTTAGTTCTAAATGAAAAACTGTTTTTT. Its translation: CASSLVLNEKLFF.

The rearrangement uses TRBV19 and TRBJ1-2; the match to TRBD1 covers 8 bases. After removal of 6 bases from V and 0 bases from J, the junction contained 6 bases not matched to a gene. The CDR3 totals 15 residues. Germline CDR1 reads LNHDA; CDR2 reads SQIVND (reference sequence). In nucleotides, the CDR3 is TGTGCCAGTAGGTGGACAGGGATTTCTAACTATGGCTACACCTTC. As protein: CASRWTGISNYGYTF.

The chain combines TRBV29-1 with TRBJ2-2; TRBD2 matches 10 bases. Trimming took 6 bases from V and 4 from J; bases not matched to a gene: 5. This CDR3 has 14 residues. The germline gives CDR1 SQVTM, CDR2 ANQGSEA. The CDR3 here is CSVAQREGTGELFF. Written as DNA, the CDR3 is TGCAGCGTGGCTCAGCGGGAGGGCACCGGGGAGCTGTTTTTT.

The chain has TRBV28 and TRBJ2-1, with D possibly being TRBD1 (7 bases). The V gene's germline CDR1 is MDHEN and CDR2 SYDVKM. This CDR3 has 13 amino acids. Deletions cut 6 bases from V and 8 bases from J, with 14 bases between. The CDR3: CASRAQGGDEQFF. CDR3 in DNA: TGTGCCAGCAGGGCCCAGGGGGGCGATGAGCAGTTCTTC. Complete variable domain (other parts from reference TRBV28 and TRBJ2-1): DVKVTQSSRYLVKRTGEKVFLECVQDMDHENMFWYRQDPGLGLRLIYFSYDVKMKEKGDIPEGYSVSREKKERFSLILESASTNQTSMYLCASRAQGGDEQFFGPGTRLTVL.

This clone was counted once. The CDR3 spells CATSILDRDENIQYF. DNA of the CDR3: TGTGCCACCAGCATCCTCGACAGGGATGAAAACATTCAGTACTTC. The chain couples TRBV15 to TRBJ2-4, with TRBD1 matching 7 bases. CDR1 and CDR2 from the germline V gene are LNHNV and YYDKDF (reference sequence). V shed 4 bases and J 5 bases; nucleotides not matched to a gene: 8. The CDR3 has 15 amino acids.

The rearrangement joins TRBV6-2 or TRBV6-3 to TRBJ1-1, with D maybe TRBD1 (6 bases). From germline, CDR1 is MNHEY and CDR2 SVGEGT. CDR3 size: 15 residues. V dropped 7 bases and J dropped 4 bases, with 19 bases sitting between them. CDR3 nucleotides: TGTGCCAGCACCCCACAACAGGGTTCGTTCACTGAAGCTTTCTTT. The encoded protein is CASTPQQGSFTEAFF.

This chain joins TRBV7-2 and TRBJ1-2, with TRBD1 identical over 11 bases. V gave up 1 base and J gave up 4 bases; unmatched junction bases: 11. CDR1 is SGHTA and CDR2 is FQGNSA in the germline V gene. This CDR3 spans 18 amino acids. The CDR3 sequence is CASSLEAGTGGFLYGYTF. CDR3 DNA sequence: TGTGCCAGCAGCTTAGAGGCCGGGACAGGGGGTTTCCTCTATGGCTACACCTTC. Drawing the rest from reference TRBV7-2 and TRBJ1-2, the complete variable domain is GAGVSQSPSNKVTEKGKDVELRCDPISGHTALYWYRQSLGQGLEFLIYFQGNSAPDKSGLPSDRFSAERTGGSVSTLTIQRTQQEDSAVYLCASSLEAGTGGFLYGYTFGSGTRLTVV.

This chain joins TRBV28 and TRBJ1-1, with unresolved D. Trimming took off 7 bases at V and 8 bases at J, with 20 bases between the two ends. Looked up from germline, CDR1 is MDHEN and CDR2 is SYDVKM. There are 14 residues in the CDR3. Here the CDR3 reads CASITPSMGVEAFF. In nucleotides, the CDR3 is TGTGCCAGCATCACCCCCAGCATGGGCGTAGAAGCTTTCTTT.

The chain is built from TRBV7-2 and TRBJ2-7; D might be TRBD1 (5 bases). Trimming left V 1 base short and J 4 bases short, with 11 bases between. The CDR3 is 14 residues long. CDR1 SGHTA and CDR2 FQGNSA come from the germline V gene. The CDR3 sequence: CASSLDRGQYEQYF. The CDR3 coding sequence is TGTGCCAGCAGCTTAGATAGGGGTCAGTACGAGCAGTACTTC.

J is TRBJ2-7 and V is TRBV6-5, with D possibly being TRBD1 (6 bases). CDR3 length: 14 amino acids. Germline-derived CDR1 and CDR2 are MNHEY and SVGAGI. Trimming removed 2 bases at V and 5 bases at J, with 13 bases between. For the CDR3, the DNA is TGTGCCAGCAGTTACGGGCAGGGGAGCGACGAGCAGTACTTC. Translating gives CASSYGQGSDEQYF.

The V and J genes are TRBV4-3 and TRBJ2-7; 9 bases match TRBD1. Losses at the gene ends were 2 bases for V and 2 bases for J; bases not matched to a gene: 4. In germline, CDR1 is LGHNA, CDR2 YSLEER. The CDR3 sequence is 15 residues long. CDR3 residues: CASSQRTGVPYEQYF. The CDR3 bases are TGCGCCAGCAGCCAACGGACAGGGGTTCCCTACGAGCAGTACTTC.

The chain is built from TRBV28 and TRBJ1-1; 9 bases fit TRBD1. The V gene end was trimmed by 10 bases and the J gene end by 4 bases; junction bases not matched to a gene: 10. This CDR3 spans 14 amino acids. The V gene's germline CDR1 is MDHEN and CDR2 SYDVKM. CDR3: CATLHRGLGTEAFF. The CDR3 nucleotides are TGTGCCACCCTTCACAGGGGGCTAGGCACTGAAGCTTTCTTT. Supplemented by reference TRBV28 and TRBJ1-1, the full variable domain reads DVKVTQSSRYLVKRTGEKVFLECVQDMDHENMFWYRQDPGLGLRLIYFSYDVKMKEKGDIPEGYSVSREKKERFSLILESASTNQTSMYLCATLHRGLGTEAFFGQGTRLTVV.

This chain joins TRBV6-5 and TRBJ2-7, with TRBD1 identical over 7 bases. The CDR3 is 13 residues long. Trimming removed 10 bases from V and 3 bases from J; junction bases left unmatched: 9. Per germline, CDR1 MNHEY and CDR2 SVGAGI. The CDR3 is CATTTGQNYEQYF. In DNA form, the CDR3 reads TGTGCCACTACGACGGGACAGAACTACGAGCAGTACTTC.

The chain employs TRBV13 and TRBJ1-1; unclear D gene. The germline V and J ends were trimmed by 5 bases and 5 bases, with 9 bases remaining between them. There are 12 residues in the CDR3. Germline-derived CDR1 and CDR2 are PRHDT and FYEKMQ (reference sequence). This CDR3 reads CASSRVPTEAFF. The CDR3 region has the DNA TGTGCCAGCAGCAGAGTTCCTACTGAAGCTTTCTTT.

The chain employs TRBV28 and TRBJ2-7; 10 bases agree with TRBD1. The CDR3 consists of 16 residues. The trim removed 2 bases at V and 6 bases at J, leaving 10 bases unmatched. Germline assignment: CDR1 MDHEN and CDR2 SYDVKM. CDR3 residues: CASSLPTGTGVIEQYF. The DNA of the CDR3 is TGTGCCAGCAGTTTACCGACCGGGACAGGGGTGATCGAGCAGTACTTC.

The V call is TRBV7-2, the J call TRBJ1-2; TRBD1 is a possible D gene (6 bases). This CDR3 is 15 amino acids long. Germline V lookup: CDR1 SGHTA, CDR2 FQGNSA. Trimming pared 5 bases from V and 2 bases from J, leaving 15 bases between. Here the CDR3 reads CASSTGQWQNYGYTF. CDR3 nucleotide sequence: TGTGCCAGCAGCACAGGACAGTGGCAGAACTATGGCTACACCTTC.

The chain carries TRBV4-1 and TRBJ2-2, with D possibly matching TRBD1 (6 bases). The CDR3 loop spans 16 amino acids. Trimming left V 1 base short and J 5 bases short, with 14 bases between. Germline V lookup: CDR1 MGHRA, CDR2 YSYEKL. DNA of the CDR3: TGCGCCAGCAGCCAAGGAGGGCAGGGGCTGACCGGGGAGCTGTTTTTT. This gives the protein CASSQGGQGLTGELFF.

This chain uses TRBV5-6 with TRBJ1-5, with TRBD1 as a possible D gene (5 bases). The V end lost 4 bases, the J end lost 1 base, and 15 bases lay between the germline ends. Looked up from germline, CDR1 is SGHDT and CDR2 is YYEEEE. This CDR3 contains 16 residues. The CDR3 is CASSVAGPRSNQPQHF. The CDR3 DNA follows: TGTGCCAGCAGCGTGGCAGGGCCTCGGAGCAATCAGCCCCAGCATTTT.

The V and J genes are TRBV18 and TRBJ1-2; no firm D call. Germline V gives CDR1 KGHSH, CDR2 LQKENI. Trimming cost V 0 bases and J 5 bases, with 16 bases left between them. This CDR3 has 16 amino acids. CDR3 bases: TGTGCCAGCTCACCACCCCCGGGAAAAAGCCAATATGGCTACACCTTC. The encoded protein is CASSPPPGKSQYGYTF.

CDR3 bases: TGTGCCAGCAGCCCAGCGGGGCCCTCCTACAATGAGCAGTTCTTC. Its protein product is CASSPAGPSYNEQFF. The rearrangement joins TRBV14 to TRBJ2-1; 7 positions agree with TRBD2. This CDR3 is 15 amino acids long. The germline V gene has CDR1 SGHDN and CDR2 FVKESK. V gave up 4 bases and J gave up 0 bases; unmatched junction bases: 3.

This chain joins TRBV7-6 and TRBJ2-7, with D unclear. V was clipped by 4 bases and J by 3 bases, with 19 bases between them. The germline V gene encodes CDR1 SGHVS and CDR2 FNYEAQ. The CDR3 runs 16 residues. In DNA, the CDR3 is TGTGCCAGCAGCTCCCTTGGGCACCACATTTACTACGAGCAGTACTTC. It is translated as CASSSLGHHIYYEQYF.

The chain joins TRBV7-9 to TRBJ2-3, with D maybe TRBD2 (5 bases). Germline lookup yields CDR1 SEHNR and CDR2 FQNEAQ (reference sequence). This CDR3 has 11 amino acids. The DNA of the CDR3 is TGTGGTAGCGATAGGACAGATACGCAGTATTTT. Translating it yields CGSDRTDTQYF.

The CDR3 nucleotides read TGTGCCAGCAGCTTAGAGGGGAGAATGAACACTGAAGCTTTCTTT. Translating it yields CASSLEGRMNTEAFF. The chain carries TRBV11-2 and TRBJ1-1; D not certain. Germline CDR1 is SGHAT and CDR2 is FQNNGV. V lost 0 bases and J 0 bases, leaving 8 bases between the germline ends. The CDR3 contains 15 residues.

This chain links TRBV10-3 with TRBJ1-5, with D tentatively TRBD1 (5 bases). The CDR3 extends over 15 amino acids. Germline V CDR1 and CDR2: ENHRY, SYGVKD. Trimming cost V 6 bases and J 3 bases, with 15 bases left between them. The CDR3 loop is CAISPGTEYNQPQHF. In nucleotides, the CDR3 is TGTGCCATCAGCCCCGGGACTGAGTACAATCAGCCCCAGCATTTT.

The rearrangement links TRBV19 to TRBJ2-1; the D gene is possibly TRBD1 (6 bases). The CDR3 contains 18 residues. Looked up from germline, CDR1 is LNHDA and CDR2 is SQIVND (reference sequence). The germline V and J ends were trimmed by 5 bases and 7 bases, with 27 bases remaining between them. CDR3 region: CASSLPGARIPRGNEQFF. As DNA, the CDR3 is TGTGCCAGTAGTCTCCCAGGGGCCCGCATCCCGAGGGGGAATGAGCAGTTCTTC.

This rearrangement joins TRBV27 to TRBJ2-3; maybe TRBD1 (5 bases). Germline loops: CDR1 MNHEY, CDR2 SMNVEV (reference sequence). CDR3 size: 14 residues. The V gene lost 2 bases and the J gene lost 7 bases, with 13 bases spanning the gap. The CDR3 here is CASSLRGRMYTQYF. As DNA, the CDR3 is TGTGCCAGCAGTTTAAGGGGTAGGATGTATACGCAGTATTTT.

The V call is TRBV6-2 or TRBV6-3, the J call TRBJ1-4, with D possibly being TRBD1 (5 bases). Germline V lookup: CDR1 MNHEY, CDR2 SVGEGT. The CDR3 length is 16 residues. V lost 6 bases and J lost 0, with 14 bases in between. CDR3 DNA sequence: TGTGCCAGCAGCCTAAATAGGGGTGCAACTAATGAAAAACTGTTTTTT. This translates into CASSLNRGATNEKLFF.

The rearrangement links TRBV19 to TRBJ2-5; D possibly corresponds to TRBD1 (5 bases). The CDR3 totals 15 residues. V was cut by 4 bases and J by 5 bases, with 17 bases left in between. Germline values: CDR1 LNHDA, CDR2 SQIVND (reference sequence). This CDR3 reads CASSTPLWGYETQYF. In DNA, the CDR3 is TGTGCCAGTAGTACCCCGCTCTGGGGCTACGAGACCCAGTACTTC. The entire variable domain, with the rest obtained from reference TRBV19 and TRBJ2-5, is as follows: DGGITQSPKYLFRKEGQNVTLSCEQNLNHDAMYWYRQDPGQGLRLIYYSQIVNDFQKGDIAEGYSVSREKKESFPLTVTSAQKNPTAFYLCASSTPLWGYETQYFGPGTRLLVL.

This chain links TRBV5-6 with TRBJ2-4; the D gene is possibly TRBD2 (5 bases). Trimming removed 2 bases at V and 6 bases at J, with 6 bases between. Germline V gene data show CDR1 as SGHDT and CDR2 as YYEEEE. The CDR3 runs 12 residues. CDR3 residues: CASSLEGNIQYF. As DNA, the CDR3 is TGTGCCAGCAGCTTAGAGGGAAACATTCAGTACTTC.

The chain uses TRBV3-1 (or the pseudogene TRBV3-2) and TRBJ2-1; D may be TRBD1 (5 bases). The CDR3 sequence is 16 residues long. The germline V gene encodes CDR1 LGHDT and CDR2 YNNKEL (reference sequence). The V and J ends lost 4 bases and 5 bases respectively, with 18 bases between them. For the CDR3, the DNA is TGTGCCAGCAGCCTAGAAGGGGTTAAGGTCGACAATGAGCAGTTCTTC. Translated, it gives CASSLEGVKVDNEQFF.